This entry concerns a single T cell receptor (beta chain). Germline V lookup: CDR1 SGDLS, CDR2 YYNGEE. J lost 5 bases, V lost 0 bases, and 9 bases had no gene match. CDR3 length: 16 amino acids. This specimen comes from a study of early stage breast cancer tumors. Produced via immunoSEQ multiplex PCR; TCRdb's table is partial and in-frame only. The profile shows some 29,000 clones, 70% to 90% of them singletons. Sequenced material: blood. The chain has TRBV9 and TRBJ2-3; 7 nucleotides line up with TRBD1. This clonotype was obtained from a person in their fifties with breast cancer. CDR3 DNA: TGTGCCAGCAGCGTAGGTGTAGGGGGCGCAGGAGATACGCAGTATTTT. As protein: CASSVGVGGAGDTQYF.